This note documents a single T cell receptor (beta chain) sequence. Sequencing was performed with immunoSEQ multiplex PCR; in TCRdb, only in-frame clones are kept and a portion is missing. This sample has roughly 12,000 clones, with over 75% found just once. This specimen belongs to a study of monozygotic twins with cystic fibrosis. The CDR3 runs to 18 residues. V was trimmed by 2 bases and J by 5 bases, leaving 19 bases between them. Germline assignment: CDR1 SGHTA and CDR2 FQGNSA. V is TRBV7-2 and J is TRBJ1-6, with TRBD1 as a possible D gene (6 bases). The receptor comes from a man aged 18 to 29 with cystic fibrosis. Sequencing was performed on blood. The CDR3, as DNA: TGTGCCAGCAGCTTACGACGAGTGTGGGGGGCAGATAATTCACCCCTCCACTTT. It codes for CASSLRRVWGADNSPLHF.